Listed here are 12 T cell receptor beta chains from one sample, sequenced in a study of blood T cell repertoires in COVID-19. Assay: immunoSEQ multiplex PCR; the TCRdb copy retains only in-frame clones and omits some. Of about 130,000 clones listed, around 80% were seen once; the top ten hold about 15%. The specimen sequenced was peripheral blood. These receptors were obtained from a man under 40 with COVID-19, enrolled during active disease.

V and J are TRBV2 and TRBJ2-1; TRBD2 aligns across 7 bases. Trimming took 5 bases from V and 1 from J; bases not matched to a gene: 5. In germline, CDR1 is SNHLY, CDR2 FYNNEI. CDR3 length: 15 residues. The CDR3 DNA sequence: TGTGCCAGCAGTCTAGCGGCTTATTCCTACAATGAGCAGTTCTTC. The encoded protein is CASSLAAYSYNEQFF. Filled out from reference TRBV2 and TRBJ2-1, the complete variable domain reads EPEVTQTPSHQVTQMGQEVILRCVPISNHLYFYWYRQILGQKVEFLVSFYNNEISEKSEIFDDQFSVERPDGSNFTLKIRSTKLEDSAMYFCASSLAAYSYNEQFFGPGTRLTVL.

V usage is TRBV6-5 and J usage is TRBJ2-2; the D is unclear. Germline CDR1 is MNHEY and CDR2 is SVGAGI. Trimming cost V 0 bases and J 3 bases, with 8 bases left between them. The CDR3 covers 15 residues. The CDR3 region is CASSYSLGDTGELFF. The CDR3 DNA reads as TGTGCCAGCAGTTACTCCCTAGGAGACACCGGGGAGCTGTTTTTT.

This clone has only one observation. The V gene is TRBV4-1, the J gene TRBJ2-1; D possibly corresponds to TRBD1 (6 bases). The CDR3 sequence is 14 residues long. The germline CDR1 and CDR2 sequences are MGHRA and YSYEKL. Trimming took 0 bases from V and 11 from J, leaving 14 bases between them. CDR3 protein: CASSQDGKDRKQFF. CDR3 coding DNA: TGCGCCAGCAGCCAAGATGGGAAGGACAGAAAGCAGTTCTTC.

The genes are TRBV3-1 (or the pseudogene TRBV3-2) and TRBJ1-6, with D uncertain. The germline V gene encodes CDR1 LGHDT and CDR2 YNNKEL (reference sequence). The germline V and J ends were trimmed by 3 bases and 10 bases, with 7 bases remaining between them. This CDR3 has 12 residues. The CDR3 region is CASSHPGSPLHF. CDR3 coding DNA: TGTGCCAGCAGCCATCCGGGGTCACCCCTCCACTTT.

Only a few counts were recorded for this clone. The V call is TRBV3-1 (or the pseudogene TRBV3-2), the J call TRBJ1-2, with D possibly TRBD1 on 5 matching bases. CDR3 size: 14 residues. Trimming removed 1 base from V and 8 bases from J, with 14 bases in between. Germline assignment: CDR1 LGHDT and CDR2 YNNKEL (reference sequence). CDR3: CASSQGQGPGGYTF. The DNA for the CDR3 is TGTGCCAGCAGCCAAGGGCAGGGTCCAGGGGGCTACACCTTC.

This clone was seen only once. The junction shows a germline mismatch at one end, possibly a read error. The genes are TRBV6-2 or TRBV6-3 and TRBJ2-5; 14 bases align to TRBD2. Germline V gene data show CDR1 as MNHEY and CDR2 as SVGEGT. CDR3 length: 15 residues. The CDR3 DNA follows: TGTGCCAGCAGTAGACTAGCGGGGGGGCAAGTGACCCAGTACTTC. It is translated as CASSRLAGGQVTQYF.

The chain combines TRBV9 with TRBJ2-5; D possibly corresponds to TRBD1 (7 bases). CDR3 size: 16 residues. Germline CDR1 SGDLS, CDR2 YYNGEE. Trimming removed 4 bases from V and 3 bases from J, with 19 bases in between. The CDR3 region has the DNA TGTGCCAGCAGCACCAGGCGGACAGGAGGGGAAGAGACCCAGTACTTC. Its protein is CASSTRRTGGEETQYF.

The rearrangement joins TRBV2 to TRBJ2-7; 8 bases align to TRBD2. There are 15 residues in the CDR3. Germline CDR1 reads SNHLY; CDR2 reads FYNNEI. V trimming: 5 bases; J trimming: 6 bases; junction bases outside the gene matches: 12. CDR3 residues: CASSTYPGTRGEQYF. DNA for the CDR3: TGTGCCAGCAGTACATATCCCGGGACTAGAGGCGAGCAGTACTTC.

The V gene is TRBV25-1, the J gene TRBJ1-1, with 7 positions matching TRBD1. The CDR3 totals 13 residues. Unmatched junction bases numbered 1, after V lost 6 bases and J lost 0 bases. Germline loops: CDR1 MGHDK, CDR2 SYGVNS. CDR3 protein: CASRTGMNTEAFF. CDR3 nucleotides: TGTGCCAGCAGGACAGGGATGAACACTGAAGCTTTCTTT.

This clone was observed once. This chain connects TRBV4-1 to TRBJ2-1; no reliable D call. The CDR3 extends over 13 amino acids. The V end was cut by 6 bases, the J end by 6 bases, with 12 bases between. The germline CDR1 and CDR2 sequences are MGHRA and YSYEKL. DNA for the CDR3: TGCGCCAGCAGTCCACTCCATGCCAATGAGCAGTTCTTC. Amino acids: CASSPLHANEQFF.

This clone came up a few times. This chain uses TRBV28 with TRBJ1-1, with TRBD1 as a possible D gene (5 bases). This CDR3 spans 15 amino acids. CDR1 and CDR2 from the germline V gene are MDHEN and SYDVKM. The V gene lost 6 bases and the J gene lost 1 base, with 15 bases spanning the gap. CDR3 sequence (DNA): TGTGCCAGCAGCCAGGAGGGACGCGGGAACACTGAAGCTTTCTTT. The encoded protein is CASSQEGRGNTEAFF.

This clone was seen only once. CDR3 amino acids: CASSSQGAQDYGYTF. In DNA form, the CDR3 reads TGTGCCAGCAGCTCCCAGGGGGCGCAAGACTATGGCTACACCTTC. The chain is built from TRBV7-2 and TRBJ1-2; 8 nucleotides match TRBD1. The CDR3 totals 15 residues. The germline V gene encodes CDR1 SGHTA and CDR2 FQGNSA. The V and J ends lost 4 bases and 3 bases, in that order; junction bases with no gene match: 7.